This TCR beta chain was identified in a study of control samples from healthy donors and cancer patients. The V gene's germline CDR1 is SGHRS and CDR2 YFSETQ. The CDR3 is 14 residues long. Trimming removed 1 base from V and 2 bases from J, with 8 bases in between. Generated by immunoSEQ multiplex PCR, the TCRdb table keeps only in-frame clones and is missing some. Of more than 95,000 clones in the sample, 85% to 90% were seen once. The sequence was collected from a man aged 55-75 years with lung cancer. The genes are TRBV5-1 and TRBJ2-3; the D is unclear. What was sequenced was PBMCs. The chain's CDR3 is CASSLSTPTDTQYF. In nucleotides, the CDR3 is TGCGCCAGCAGCTTGTCTACCCCCACAGATACGCAGTATTTT.